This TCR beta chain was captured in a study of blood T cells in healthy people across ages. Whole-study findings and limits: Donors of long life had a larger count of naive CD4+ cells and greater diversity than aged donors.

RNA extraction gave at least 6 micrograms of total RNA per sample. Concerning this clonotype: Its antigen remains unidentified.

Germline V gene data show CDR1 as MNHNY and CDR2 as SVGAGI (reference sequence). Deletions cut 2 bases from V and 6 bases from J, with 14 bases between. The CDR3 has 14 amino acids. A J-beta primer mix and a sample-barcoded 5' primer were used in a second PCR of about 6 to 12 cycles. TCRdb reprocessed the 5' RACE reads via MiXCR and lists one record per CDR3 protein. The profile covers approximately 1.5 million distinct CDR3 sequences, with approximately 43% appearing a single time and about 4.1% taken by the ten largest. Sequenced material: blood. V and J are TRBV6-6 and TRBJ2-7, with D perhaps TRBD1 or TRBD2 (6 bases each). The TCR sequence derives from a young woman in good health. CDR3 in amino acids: CASSYGIGGSEQYF. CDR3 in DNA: TGTGCCAGCAGTTACGGAATAGGGGGGAGCGAGCAGTACTTC.